The clone carrying this TCR beta chain was seen ten or more times. Its antigen is currently unknown. V was trimmed by 7 bases and J by 4 bases, leaving 13 bases between them. The CDR3 consists of 13 residues. Germline lookup yields CDR1 ENHRY and CDR2 SYGVKD. With constant-segment primers, 5'RACE yielded cDNA libraries of TCR alpha and TCR beta that carried sample barcodes and UMIs. Each CDR3 protein is one row after TCRdb ran MiXCR on the 5' RACE reads. The table has 250,000 to 300,000 distinct CDR3 sequences, 15% to 20% seen once; the top ten hold roughly 23%. This sample was taken from a study of T-cell memory formation after mild COVID-19. General study findings and limits: The finding that pre-infection memory included some responding clones suggested that cross-reactive memory joined. Day 37-peaking second-wave clones had unconfirmed SARS-CoV-2 specificity. Contracting clones from day 15 to 85 showed balanced CD4/CD8; later expanders favored CD4+.

J is TRBJ1-1 and V is TRBV10-3, with D perhaps matching TRBD1 (5 bases). The source material was PBMCs or a T cell subset sorted from them (not recorded which). The receptor was isolated from a man younger than 35 who had mild COVID-19 (a few samples of this study predate the infection). Cell type and time point are not known. The CDR3 loop reads CAINFQGGTEAFF. The DNA for the CDR3 is TGTGCCATCAATTTTCAGGGCGGCACTGAAGCTTTCTTT.